Here is one T cell receptor (beta chain) with its context. The antigen remains undetermined. These data originate in a study of shared clonotypes between healthy human individuals. For the study at large: The donors, a couple of women and a few men, were aged 18 to 49. Study results and caveats: A limitation of the genetic and exposure-history diversity represented arose from few donors.

Clones were read by immunoSEQ multiplex PCR, and TCRdb kept only the in-frame ones, dropping some. The sample comprises about 470,000 clones, roughly 77% of which are singletons, and over 10% rests with the top ten. The CDR3 runs 12 residues. The V end was cut by 1 base, the J end by 6 bases, with 5 bases between. The germline CDR1 and CDR2 sequences are SEHNR and FQNEAQ (reference sequence). This clonotype was obtained from a woman between 40 and 55 years old in good health. Some clones in this sample may be carry-over from other donors' samples. The sample was PBMCs. This chain uses TRBV7-9 with TRBJ2-3; no clear D gene. CDR3 amino acids: CASSLERDTQYF. CDR3 DNA sequence: TGTGCCAGCAGCTTAGAACGGGATACGCAGTATTTT.